This entry concerns a single T cell receptor (beta chain). Its antigen is not identified. The data were taken from a study of a mutant IDH1 vaccine in newly diagnosed glioma. Across the study: Eight vaccine injections were given to patients in weeks 1, 3, 5, 7, 11, 15, 19 and 23.

Time point: week 5, during vaccination. Each dose of the vaccine consisted of 300 ug of mutant IDH1 20-mer peptide, with topical imiquimod. Data came from immunoSEQ multiplex PCR; TCRdb stores just in-frame clones and leaves some out. Counted here are roughly 42,000 clones, 70% to 90% occurring once; the ten biggest clones make up around 1.7%. The receptor comes from a man aged 35 to 55 with glioma. Sample: PBMCs, taken from a glioma patient whose treatment included an IDH1 peptide vaccine.

The CDR3 loop reads CASSPHSSGRGEQFF. CDR3 DNA sequence: TGTGCCAGTAGTCCGCACTCTAGCGGGAGAGGTGAGCAGTTCTTC. This sequence joins TRBV19 and TRBJ2-1, with 10 bases that match TRBD2. The V gene end was trimmed by 5 bases and the J gene end by 9 bases; junction bases not matched to a gene: 10. The CDR3 consists of 15 residues. Germline V CDR1 and CDR2: LNHDA, SQIVND (reference sequence).